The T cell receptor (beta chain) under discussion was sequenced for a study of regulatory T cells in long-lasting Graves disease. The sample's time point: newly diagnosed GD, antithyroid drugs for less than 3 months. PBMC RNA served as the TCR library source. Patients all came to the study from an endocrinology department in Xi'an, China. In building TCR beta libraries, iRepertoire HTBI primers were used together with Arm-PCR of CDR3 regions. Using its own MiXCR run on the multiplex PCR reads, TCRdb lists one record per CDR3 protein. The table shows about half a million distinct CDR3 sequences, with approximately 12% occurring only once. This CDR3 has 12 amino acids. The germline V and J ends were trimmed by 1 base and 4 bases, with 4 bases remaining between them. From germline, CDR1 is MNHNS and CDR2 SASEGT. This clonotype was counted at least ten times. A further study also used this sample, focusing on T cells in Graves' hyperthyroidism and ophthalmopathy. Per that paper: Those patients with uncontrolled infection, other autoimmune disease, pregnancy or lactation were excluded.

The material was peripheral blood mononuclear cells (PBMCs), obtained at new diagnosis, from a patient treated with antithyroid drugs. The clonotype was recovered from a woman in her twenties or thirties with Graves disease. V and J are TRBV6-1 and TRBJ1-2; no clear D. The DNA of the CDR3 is TGTGCCAGCAGTGAAGGGCTCTATGGCTACACCTTC. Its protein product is CASSEGLYGYTF.